Below, one T cell receptor (beta chain) is given with its context. One base away lies a much larger clone, so this may be a sequencing read error. The library was built from 400 ng RNA with molecular barcoded adaptors for alpha/delta and beta/gamma chains. TCRdb re-derived calls from the reads in MiXCR, one entry per CDR3 protein. The data contain approximately 41,000 distinct CDR3 sequences, about an eighth of them seen just once; the ten biggest clones take up approximately 28%. The sample belongs to a study of read filtering for tumor transcriptome and immune sequencing. Whole-study context: Whole-transcriptome libraries were prepared after DNase treatment.

Trimming took off 2 bases at V and 11 bases at J, with 10 bases between the two ends. There are 11 residues in the CDR3. The germline CDR1 and CDR2 sequences are MDHEN and SYDVKM. Bone marrow was sampled from every patient at the time of active disease. The chain joins TRBV28 to TRBJ2-7; D might be TRBD2 (6 bases). The sequence was obtained from a donor at least 40 years old with multiple myeloma. Sequencing was done on a sample of a population of CD138-negative cells sorted from bone marrow. The CDR3 bases are TGTGCCAGCAGTTTAATAAGGGAGGAGTACTTC. As protein: CASSLIREEYF.